The rows below give T cell receptor beta chains drawn from one sample of a study of CD8 T cells in Susac syndrome. TCRdb analysed the immunoSEQ multiplex PCR reads with MiXCR anew, one entry per CDR3 protein. The sample yields about 400,000 distinct CDR3 sequences, 85% seen once. Sequencing input: CD8+ T cells from PBMCs. The source of these receptors is a human donor with multiple sclerosis. Both conserved end residues are part of each CDR3. D genes are given only for firm matches. Clone size is not always given. Where it is, it says once, few, many or a class for expanded clones.

clone_size: NA; v_call: TRBV28; d_call: NA; j_call: TRBJ2-3; cdr3_aa: CASSLSEATDTQYF; cdr3_nt: TGTGCCAGCAGTTTATCCGAGGCCACAGATACGCAGTATTTT
clone_size: NA; v_call: TRBV20-1; d_call: TRBD2; j_call: TRBJ2-1; cdr3_aa: CSASLRGGPGEQFF; cdr3_nt: TGCAGTGCTAGTCTGCGGGGGGGCCCCGGTGAGCAGTTCTTC
clone_size: NA; v_call: TRBV2; d_call: NA; j_call: TRBJ1-2; cdr3_aa: CASSSVNYGYTF; cdr3_nt: TGTGCCAGCAGTTCGGTCAACTATGGCTACACCTTC
clone_size: few; v_call: TRBV5-6; d_call: NA; j_call: TRBJ2-2; cdr3_aa: CASSPQGGELFF; cdr3_nt: TGTGCCAGCAGCCCTCAGGGCGGGGAGCTGTTTTTT
clone_size: NA; v_call: TRBV5-1; d_call: NA; j_call: TRBJ1-1; cdr3_aa: CASSLGRAQNTEAFF; cdr3_nt: TGCGCCAGCAGCTTAGGCAGGGCGCAGAACACTGAAGCTTTCTTT
clone_size: NA; v_call: TRBV6-5; d_call: NA; j_call: TRBJ2-6; cdr3_aa: CASSYSAGEGSGANVLTF; cdr3_nt: TGTGCCAGCAGTTACTCGGCGGGCGAAGGCTCTGGGGCCAACGTCCTGACTTTC
clone_size: NA; v_call: TRBV12-3/TRBV12-4; d_call: NA; j_call: TRBJ1-2; cdr3_aa: CASRLGLGSNYGYTF; cdr3_nt: TGTGCCAGCAGACTTGGCTTGGGGTCTAACTATGGCTACACCTTC
clone_size: NA; v_call: TRBV30; d_call: NA; j_call: TRBJ2-2; cdr3_aa: CAWYEGPGAGELFF; cdr3_nt: TGTGCCTGGTATGAGGGGCCAGGGGCCGGGGAGCTGTTTTTT
clone_size: NA; v_call: TRBV6-5; d_call: TRBD1; j_call: TRBJ1-4; cdr3_aa: CASSTRTTGGHEKLFF; cdr3_nt: TGTGCCAGCAGTACTAGAACCACAGGGGGTCATGAAAAACTGTTTTTT
clone_size: NA; v_call: TRBV11-2; d_call: TRBD1; j_call: TRBJ2-7; cdr3_aa: CASSFPGQASYEQYF; cdr3_nt: TGTGCCAGCAGCTTCCCGGGACAGGCCTCCTACGAGCAGTACTTC
clone_size: NA; v_call: TRBV10-3; d_call: TRBD2; j_call: TRBJ2-4; cdr3_aa: CAISESAGGPNIQYF; cdr3_nt: TGTGCCATCAGTGAGTCTGCGGGAGGGCCGAACATTCAGTACTTC
clone_size: NA; v_call: TRBV2; d_call: TRBD1; j_call: TRBJ2-4; cdr3_aa: CASIPDREDIQYF; cdr3_nt: TGTGCCAGCATCCCGGACAGGGAGGACATTCAGTACTTC
clone_size: NA; v_call: TRBV12-5; d_call: NA; j_call: TRBJ1-2; cdr3_aa: CASGFSTGEAADYGYTF; cdr3_nt: TGTGCTAGTGGTTTTAGCACTGGTGAGGCGGCGGACTATGGCTACACCTTC
clone_size: once; v_call: TRBV30; d_call: TRBD1; j_call: TRBJ2-1; cdr3_aa: CAWSGGRGPNEQFF; cdr3_nt: TGTGCCTGGAGTGGGGGTAGGGGGCCGAATGAGCAGTTCTTC
clone_size: NA; v_call: TRBV29-1; d_call: NA; j_call: TRBJ1-2; cdr3_aa: CSDRQAEGYGYTF; cdr3_nt: TGCAGCGATCGACAGGCCGAAGGCTATGGCTACACCTTC
clone_size: NA; v_call: TRBV19; d_call: NA; j_call: TRBJ1-6; cdr3_aa: CASSMVSAGNSPLHF; cdr3_nt: TGTGCCAGTAGTATGGTGTCGGCCGGTAATTCACCCCTCCACTTT
clone_size: once; v_call: TRBV12-3/TRBV12-4; d_call: TRBD1; j_call: TRBJ2-7; cdr3_aa: CASRPTGDFSYEQYF; cdr3_nt: TGTGCCAGCAGACCAACAGGGGATTTTTCCTACGAGCAGTACTTC